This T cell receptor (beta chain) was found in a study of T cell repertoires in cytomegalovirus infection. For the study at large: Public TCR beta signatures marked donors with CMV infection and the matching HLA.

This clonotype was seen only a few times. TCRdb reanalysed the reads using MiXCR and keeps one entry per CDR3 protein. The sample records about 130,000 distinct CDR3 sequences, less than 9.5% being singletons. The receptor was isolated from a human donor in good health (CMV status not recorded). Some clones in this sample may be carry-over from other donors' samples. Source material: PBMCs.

CDR3 DNA: TGTGCCAGCAGTTTGGTTGGGCAACTCCAAGAGACCCAGTACTTC. Protein sequence: CASSLVGQLQETQYF. The V gene is TRBV12-3 or TRBV12-4, the J gene TRBJ2-5; D uncertain. The CDR3 covers 15 residues. V gave up 3 bases and J gave up 1 base, with 12 bases separating them.